What follows are 12 T cell receptor beta chains derived from one specimen sequenced in a study of shared clonotypes between healthy human individuals. TCRdb keeps only in-frame clones here, not all; method: immunoSEQ multiplex PCR. Of about 680,000 clones listed, roughly 94% are singletons. Naive CD8 cells lacked CD45RO and underwent positive selection for CCR7, leaving out terminally differentiated effector memory CD45RA+ cells. Sample: naive CD8+ T cells sorted from blood. Receptors were obtained from a young man in good health.

This clone was counted a single time. The junction does not match germline at one end; this may be a read error. V and J are TRBV4-3 and TRBJ2-5; 11 bases line up with TRBD2. Germline V CDR1 and CDR2: LGHNA, YSLEER. This CDR3 has 13 amino acids. The CDR3 DNA follows: TGCGCCAGCAGCCAAGGACTAGCGGGGCCTCGAGACTTC. This translates into CASSQGLAGPRDF.

The rearrangement joins TRBV27 to TRBJ2-7; D ambiguous. V was trimmed by 3 bases and J by 3 bases, leaving 9 bases between them. The V gene's germline CDR1 is MNHEY and CDR2 SMNVEV (reference sequence). The CDR3 totals 13 residues. The CDR3 loop is CASSFSEYYEQYF. The CDR3 bases are TGTGCCAGCAGTTTCTCCGAGTACTACGAGCAGTACTTC.

The rearrangement uses TRBV10-3 and TRBJ2-1; D not resolved. The germline gives CDR1 ENHRY, CDR2 SYGVKD. Trimming left V 0 bases short and J 6 bases short, with 9 bases between. CDR3 length: 14 residues. CDR3 residues: CAISESGSSNEQFF. The CDR3 region has the DNA TGTGCCATCAGTGAGTCGGGTAGCTCCAATGAGCAGTTCTTC.

This chain connects TRBV27 to TRBJ2-1; a weak D match, TRBD1 (6 bases). V lost 5 bases to trimming and J lost 1 base, with 12 bases between them. Germline V gene data show CDR1 as MNHEY and CDR2 as SMNVEV (reference sequence). This CDR3 is 15 amino acids long. The CDR3 spells CASSGGDPSYNEQFF. The CDR3 coding sequence is TGTGCCAGCAGTGGGGGCGATCCTTCCTACAATGAGCAGTTCTTC.

The V call is TRBV11-2, the J call TRBJ1-4, with TRBD1 matching over 7 bases. This CDR3 region has 15 residues. Trimming cost V 5 bases and J 5 bases; bases outside gene matches: 8. Germline V CDR1 and CDR2: SGHAT, FQNNGV. The CDR3 nucleotides read TGTGCCAGCAGCCACACCGGGACAGAGAATGAAAAACTGTTTTTT. Its protein product is CASSHTGTENEKLFF.

The gene calls are TRBV19 and TRBJ2-1, with D unclear. The CDR3 sequence is 13 residues long. The ends were cut back, 6 bases at V and 4 bases at J, with 10 bases in the middle. The V gene's germline CDR1 is LNHDA and CDR2 SQIVND (reference sequence). The CDR3 protein is CASSLILYNEQFF. The CDR3 coding sequence is TGTGCCAGTAGCCTAATCCTATACAATGAGCAGTTCTTC.

As for this clone: The identical CDR3 is also encoded by other nucleotide sequences in the sample. The rearrangement joins TRBV7-2 to TRBJ1-5, with D maybe TRBD1 (6 bases). The CDR3 totals 16 residues. Trimming took off 1 base at V and 1 base at J, with 11 bases between the two ends. Germline values: CDR1 SGHTA, CDR2 FQGNSA. CDR3 nucleotides: TGTGCCAGCAGCTTAGGGGTCAGGGGAAGCAATCAGCCCCAGCATTTT. Protein: CASSLGVRGSNQPQHF.

For the CDR3, the DNA is TGTGCCAGCAGCAGCCGGGACGGAGTGGGGACTAGCGGTACCGGGGAGCTGTTTTTT. Residues: CASSSRDGVGTSGTGELFF. The chain uses TRBV11-3 and TRBJ2-2, with TRBD2 identical over 11 bases. CDR1 and CDR2 (germline): SGHNT, YENEEA. J lost 5 bases, V lost 5 bases, and 16 bases had no gene match. The CDR3 is 19 amino acids. Variable domain in full (rest from reference TRBV11-3 and TRBJ2-2): EAGVVQSPRYKIIEKKQPVAFWCNPISGHNTLYWYLQNLGQGPELLIRYENEEAVDDSQLPKDRFSAERLKGVDSTLKIQPAELGDSAVYLCASSSRDGVGTSGTGELFFGEGSRLTVL.

The chain links TRBV5-6 to TRBJ2-1, with D hard to call. V gave up 5 bases and J gave up 8 bases, with 11 bases separating them. The germline V gene has CDR1 SGHDT and CDR2 YYEEEE. CDR3 length: 12 residues. CDR3 amino acids: CASRLGIDEQFF. For the CDR3, the DNA is TGTGCCAGCAGACTTGGGATAGATGAGCAGTTCTTC.

The rearrangement joins TRBV7-6 to TRBJ2-5, with D uncertain. Germline-derived CDR1 and CDR2 are SGHVS and FNYEAQ. This CDR3 spans 14 amino acids. The ends were cut back, 5 bases at V and 2 bases at J, with 12 bases in the middle. The CDR3 loop reads CASSPAVGQETQYF. In DNA form, the CDR3 reads TGTGCCAGCAGCCCCGCGGTTGGTCAAGAGACCCAGTACTTC.

For the CDR3, the DNA is TGTGCCTCCGGGGGGGGACGGCCCCAGCATTTT. Translated, it gives CASGGGRPQHF. This chain joins TRBV27 and TRBJ1-5; D might be TRBD1 (5 bases). In germline, CDR1 is MNHEY, CDR2 SMNVEV (reference sequence). The CDR3 sequence is 11 residues long. Trimming removed 11 bases at V and 9 bases at J, with 14 bases between.

The chain recombines TRBV28 with TRBJ1-5, with D unclear. The germline CDR1 and CDR2 sequences are MDHEN and SYDVKM. V lost 8 bases and J lost 4, with 21 bases in between. The CDR3 is 16 residues long. The CDR3: CASSEVPAGPNQPQHF. CDR3 DNA: TGTGCCAGCTCTGAAGTGCCGGCCGGGCCGAATCAGCCCCAGCATTTT.